This T cell receptor (beta chain) appears in the sequencing data of a study of shared clonotypes between healthy human individuals. Note on this clone: Its matching antigen is unknown.

Study conclusions and caveats: Several donors showed sharing of about 4.7% of naive CD4 clonotypes. Naive subsets usually exceeded memory subsets in estimated richness.

TCRdb keeps only in-frame clones here, not all; method: immunoSEQ multiplex PCR. This sample carries nearly 1,000,000 clones, over 75% of them seen once, and the ten largest clones take roughly 1.5%. Germline CDR1 SEHNR, CDR2 FQNEAQ (reference sequence). V shed 6 bases and J 1 base; nucleotides not matched to a gene: 14. The CDR3 is 18 amino acids. V is TRBV7-9 and J is TRBJ2-1; 8 bases are shared with TRBD2. Input material: memory CD4+ T cells sorted from blood. Regarding subset: CD45RA-negative fraction. This clonotype was obtained from a man between 18 and 35 years old in good health. The CDR3 spells CASSPGMSGSRSYNEQFF. For the CDR3, the DNA is TGTGCCAGCAGTCCCGGGATGAGCGGGAGTCGGTCCTACAATGAGCAGTTCTTC.